This T cell receptor beta chain was sequenced during a study of blood T cell repertoires in COVID-19 (TCRdb year 2020). Background for the entire study: Samples covering the acute and convalescent phases of COVID-19 were provided by collaborators in the United States, Italy and Spain. The material from the prospective study consisted of cDNA or gDNA derived from T cells, B-cell-depleted T cells, or PBMCs. The dataset comprised deeply sampled blood TCRbeta repertoires from subjects exposed to, actively infected with, or recovered from COVID-19. The repertoires were made available in a free public database intended to serve as a resource for research on the immune response to SARS-CoV-2. The samples were drawn from two sources: the first 160 participants of the ongoing ImmuneRACE study, and fewer than 1,500 subjects contributed by 6 global collaborators. Nearly every sample came with metadata listing a de-identified subject ID, COVID-19 status, age in years and sex. HLA class I and class II types, where available, came from metadata supplied by the sample provider rather than from assay-based typing.

From V the trimming removes 3 bases and from J it removes 5 bases, while the gene matches leave 3 bases of the junction unaccounted for. CDR1 DFQATT and CDR2 SNEGSKA were looked up in the germline V gene (reference sequence). The CDR3 runs 14 amino acids, cysteine and phenylalanine included. Just CDR3 DNA is preserved here, 42 bases in frame from base 1. This clone occurred once. Its recognized antigen is unknown. Nothing much larger sits one base from this clone, and base qualities are not available. TCRbeta CDR3 regions were amplified from genomic DNA using the immunoSEQ Assay, a bias-controlled multiplex PCR. From the authors' description of their analysis: Nucleated cell counts per sample were estimated from amplification of reference gene primers within the assay. To quantify the absolute abundance of each unique TCRbeta CDR3 rearrangement, sequence reads were collapsed and filtered. For each sample, productive Simpson clonality was calculated as the square root of Simpson's diversity index over productive rearrangements. TCRdb stores this immuneACCESS table with in-frame sequences only. Part of the clones is absent; in the studies checked, under half of the shortfall reflects unresolved V genes, and no reason is known for the rest. That table furnishes V, J and clone size, whereas the DNA furnished D and trimming. This sample is represented by more than 100,000 clones; approximately 81% of them were singletons. 3% to 4.5% of the sample rests with the top ten.

Collaborating institutions collected whole blood in K2EDTA tubes following their own protocols. For TCRbeta analysis, collaborators shipped samples in one of three forms: frozen whole blood, isolated PBMCs, or DNA extracted from either of those sample types. General findings and caveats noted by the study authors: How much clinical and demographic metadata was included differed by source and by participant, and the metadata was provided uncurated.

This receptor was taken from a woman of 80 years or more with acute or convalescent COVID-19. Recombination linked TRBV20-1 to TRBJ2-2; a stretch of 10 junction bases matches TRBD2. The sequencing sample was made of peripheral blood. CDR3 sequence: CSASRTSGTGELFF. In nucleotides, the sequence is TGCAGTGCTAGTCGGACTAGCGGAACCGGGGAGCTGTTTTTT.